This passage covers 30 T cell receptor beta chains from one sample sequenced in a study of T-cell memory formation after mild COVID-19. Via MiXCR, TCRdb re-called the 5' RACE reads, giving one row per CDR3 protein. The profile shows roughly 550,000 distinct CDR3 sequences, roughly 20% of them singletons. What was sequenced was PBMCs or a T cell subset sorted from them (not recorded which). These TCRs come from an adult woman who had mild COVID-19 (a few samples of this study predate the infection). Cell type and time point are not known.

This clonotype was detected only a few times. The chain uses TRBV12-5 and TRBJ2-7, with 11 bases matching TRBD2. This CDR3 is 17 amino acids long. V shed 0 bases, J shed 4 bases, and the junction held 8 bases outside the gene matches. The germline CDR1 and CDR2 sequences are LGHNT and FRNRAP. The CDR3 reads CASGLVSPGLAVYEQYF. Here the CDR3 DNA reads TGTGCTAGTGGTTTGGTAAGTCCGGGACTAGCGGTGTACGAGCAGTACTTC.

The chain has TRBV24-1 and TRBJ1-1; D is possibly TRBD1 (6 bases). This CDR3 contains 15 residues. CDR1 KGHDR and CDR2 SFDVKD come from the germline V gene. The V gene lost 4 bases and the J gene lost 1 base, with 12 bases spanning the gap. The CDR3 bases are TGTGCCACCAGTGACCCCCTGACAGGGAACACTGAAGCTTTCTTT. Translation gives CATSDPLTGNTEAFF.

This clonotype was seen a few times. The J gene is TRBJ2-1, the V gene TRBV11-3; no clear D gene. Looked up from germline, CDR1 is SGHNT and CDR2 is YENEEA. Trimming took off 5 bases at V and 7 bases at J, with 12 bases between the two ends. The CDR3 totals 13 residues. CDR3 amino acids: CASSPRPRNEQFF. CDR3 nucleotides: TGTGCCAGCAGCCCACGGCCAAGGAATGAGCAGTTCTTC.

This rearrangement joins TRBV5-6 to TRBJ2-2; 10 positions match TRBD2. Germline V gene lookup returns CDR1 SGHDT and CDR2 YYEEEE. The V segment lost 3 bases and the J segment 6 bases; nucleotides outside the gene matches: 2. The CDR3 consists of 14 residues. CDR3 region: CASSWGTSAGELFF. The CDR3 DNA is TGTGCCAGCAGCTGGGGGACTAGCGCCGGGGAGCTGTTTTTT. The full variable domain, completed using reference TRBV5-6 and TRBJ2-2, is DAGVTQSPTHLIKTRGQQVTLRCSPKSGHDTVSWYQQALGQGPQFIFQYYEEEERQRGNFPDRFSGHQFPNYSSELNVNALLLGDSALYLCASSWGTSAGELFFGEGSRLTVL.

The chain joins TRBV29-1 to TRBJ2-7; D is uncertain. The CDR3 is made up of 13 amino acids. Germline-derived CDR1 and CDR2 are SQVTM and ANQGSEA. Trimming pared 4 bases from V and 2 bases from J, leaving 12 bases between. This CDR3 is CSVGSGIAYEQYF. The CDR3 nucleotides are TGCAGCGTTGGCTCCGGTATAGCCTACGAGCAGTACTTC.

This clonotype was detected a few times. This chain's CDR3 is CASSLSPPSTDTQYF. The CDR3 DNA follows: TGTGCCAGCAGTTTGAGTCCCCCTAGCACAGATACGCAGTATTTT. The chain joins TRBV7-6 to TRBJ2-3; D remains ambiguous. CDR1 and CDR2 (germline): SGHVS, FNYEAQ. The CDR3 totals 15 residues. V was cut by 6 bases and J by 0 bases, with 13 bases left in between.

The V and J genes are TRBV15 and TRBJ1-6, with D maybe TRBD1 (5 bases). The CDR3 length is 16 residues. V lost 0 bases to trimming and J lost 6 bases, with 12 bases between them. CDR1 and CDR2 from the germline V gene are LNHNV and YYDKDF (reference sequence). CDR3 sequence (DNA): TGTGCCACCAGCAGAGATCTTACAGGCCGTAATTCACCCCTCCACTTT. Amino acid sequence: CATSRDLTGRNSPLHF.

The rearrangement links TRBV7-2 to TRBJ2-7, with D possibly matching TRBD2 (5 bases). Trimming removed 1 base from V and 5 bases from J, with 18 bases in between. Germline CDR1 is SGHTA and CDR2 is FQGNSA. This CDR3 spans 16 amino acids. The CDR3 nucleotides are TGTGCCAGCAGCTTAGAGAGTCTGGCTAGCACGAACGAGCAGTACTTC. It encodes CASSLESLASTNEQYF. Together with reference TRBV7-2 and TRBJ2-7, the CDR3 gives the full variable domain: GAGVSQSPSNKVTEKGKDVELRCDPISGHTALYWYRQSLGQGLEFLIYFQGNSAPDKSGLPSDRFSAERTGGSVSTLTIQRTQQEDSAVYLCASSLESLASTNEQYFGPGTRLTVT.

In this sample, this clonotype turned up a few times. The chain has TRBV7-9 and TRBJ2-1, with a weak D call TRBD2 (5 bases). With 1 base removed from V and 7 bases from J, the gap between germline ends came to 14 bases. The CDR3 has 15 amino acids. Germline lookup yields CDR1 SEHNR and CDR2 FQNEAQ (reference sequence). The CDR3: CASSLVVLEVNEQFF. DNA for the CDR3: TGTGCCAGCAGCTTAGTAGTACTAGAAGTAAATGAGCAGTTCTTC.

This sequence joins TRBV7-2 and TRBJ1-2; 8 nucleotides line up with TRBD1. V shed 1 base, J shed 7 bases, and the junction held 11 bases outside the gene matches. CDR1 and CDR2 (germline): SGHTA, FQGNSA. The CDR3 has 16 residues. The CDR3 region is CASSLVGSRQGSGYTF. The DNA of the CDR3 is TGTGCCAGCAGCTTAGTAGGTTCGAGACAGGGGTCTGGCTACACCTTC.

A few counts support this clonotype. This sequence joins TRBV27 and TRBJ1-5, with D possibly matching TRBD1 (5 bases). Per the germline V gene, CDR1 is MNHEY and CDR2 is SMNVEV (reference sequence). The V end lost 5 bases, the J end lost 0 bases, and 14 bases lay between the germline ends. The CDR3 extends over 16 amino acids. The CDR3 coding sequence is TGTGCCAGCAGTCCACGGACACCATATAGCAATCAGCCCCAGCATTTT. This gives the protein CASSPRTPYSNQPQHF.

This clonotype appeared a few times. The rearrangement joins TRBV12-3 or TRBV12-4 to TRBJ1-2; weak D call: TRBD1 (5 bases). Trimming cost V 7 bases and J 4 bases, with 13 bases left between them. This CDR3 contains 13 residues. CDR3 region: CASTLGPSYGYTF. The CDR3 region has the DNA TGTGCCAGCACCTTGGGACCCTCCTATGGCTACACCTTC.

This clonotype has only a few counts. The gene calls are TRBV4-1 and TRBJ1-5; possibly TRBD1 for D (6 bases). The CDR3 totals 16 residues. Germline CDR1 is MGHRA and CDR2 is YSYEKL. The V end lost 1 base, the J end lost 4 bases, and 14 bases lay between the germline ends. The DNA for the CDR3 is TGCGCCAGCAGCCAAGTTCCGGGACACACTAATCAGCCCCAGCATTTT. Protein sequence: CASSQVPGHTNQPQHF.

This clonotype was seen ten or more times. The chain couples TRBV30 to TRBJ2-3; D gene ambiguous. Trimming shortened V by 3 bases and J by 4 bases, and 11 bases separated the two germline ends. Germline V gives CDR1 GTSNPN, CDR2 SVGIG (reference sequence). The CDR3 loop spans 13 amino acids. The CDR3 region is CAWRWRAPDTQYF. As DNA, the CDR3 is TGTGCCTGGAGATGGCGCGCCCCAGATACGCAGTATTTT.

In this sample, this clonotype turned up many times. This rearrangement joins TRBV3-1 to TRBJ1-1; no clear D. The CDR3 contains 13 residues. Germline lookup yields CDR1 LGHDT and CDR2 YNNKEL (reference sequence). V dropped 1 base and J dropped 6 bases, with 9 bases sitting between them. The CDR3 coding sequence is TGTGCCAGCAGCCAAGCGACTGGGGCTGAAGCTTTCTTT. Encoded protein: CASSQATGAEAFF. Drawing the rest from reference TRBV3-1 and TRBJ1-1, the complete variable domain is DTAVSQTPKYLVTQMGNDKSIKCEQNLGHDTMYWYKQDSKKFLKIMFSYNNKELIINETVPNRFSPKSPDKAHLNLHINSLELGDSAVYFCASSQATGAEAFFGQGTRLTVV.

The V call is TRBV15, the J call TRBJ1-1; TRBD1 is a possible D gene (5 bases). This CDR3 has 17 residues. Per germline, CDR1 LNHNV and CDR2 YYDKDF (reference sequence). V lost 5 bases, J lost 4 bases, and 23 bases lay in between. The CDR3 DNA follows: TGTGCCACCAGCTTAAGCCTGGACCCTAGGGGTTCCACTGAAGCTTTCTTT. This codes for CATSLSLDPRGSTEAFF. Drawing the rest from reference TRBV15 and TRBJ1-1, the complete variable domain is DAMVIQNPRYQVTQFGKPVTLSCSQTLNHNVMYWYQQKSSQAPKLLFHYYDKDFNNEADTPDNFQSRRPNTSFCFLDIRSPGLGDTAMYLCATSLSLDPRGSTEAFFGQGTRLTVV.

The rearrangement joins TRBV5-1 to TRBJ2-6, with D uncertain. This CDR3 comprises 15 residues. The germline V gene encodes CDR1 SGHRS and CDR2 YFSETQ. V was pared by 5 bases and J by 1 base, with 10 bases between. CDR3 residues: CASRWTVSGANVLTF. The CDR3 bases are TGCGCCAGCAGATGGACCGTGTCTGGGGCCAACGTCCTGACTTTC. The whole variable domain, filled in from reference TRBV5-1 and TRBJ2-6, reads KAGVTQTPRYLIKTRGQQVTLSCSPISGHRSVSWYQQTPGQGLQFLFEYFSETQRNKGNFPGRFSGRQFSNSRSEMNVSTLELGDSALYLCASRWTVSGANVLTFGAGSRLTVL.

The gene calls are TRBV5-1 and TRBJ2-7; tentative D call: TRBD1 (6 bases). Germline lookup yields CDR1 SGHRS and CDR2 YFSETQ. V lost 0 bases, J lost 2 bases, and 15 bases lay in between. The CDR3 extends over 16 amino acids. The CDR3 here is CASSLAEGHKTYEQYF. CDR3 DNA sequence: TGCGCCAGCAGCTTGGCCGAGGGACACAAAACCTACGAGCAGTACTTC.

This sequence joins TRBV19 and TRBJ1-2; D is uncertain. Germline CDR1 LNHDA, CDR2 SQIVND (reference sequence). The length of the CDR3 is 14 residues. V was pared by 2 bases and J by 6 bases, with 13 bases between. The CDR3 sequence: CASSIWAIDDGYTF. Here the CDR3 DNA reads TGTGCCAGTAGTATATGGGCAATTGATGATGGCTACACCTTC.

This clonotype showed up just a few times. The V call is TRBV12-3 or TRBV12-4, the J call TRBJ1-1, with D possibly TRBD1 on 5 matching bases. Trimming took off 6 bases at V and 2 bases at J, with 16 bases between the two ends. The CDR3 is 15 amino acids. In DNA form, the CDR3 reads TGTGCCAGCAGGACCGAACAAGGGGTCAACACTGAAGCTTTCTTT. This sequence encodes CASRTEQGVNTEAFF.

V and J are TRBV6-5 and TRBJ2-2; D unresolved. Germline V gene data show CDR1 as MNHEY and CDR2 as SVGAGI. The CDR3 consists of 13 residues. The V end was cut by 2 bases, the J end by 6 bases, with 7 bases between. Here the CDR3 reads CASSYGVAGELFF. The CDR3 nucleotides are TGTGCCAGCAGTTACGGGGTGGCCGGGGAGCTGTTTTTT.

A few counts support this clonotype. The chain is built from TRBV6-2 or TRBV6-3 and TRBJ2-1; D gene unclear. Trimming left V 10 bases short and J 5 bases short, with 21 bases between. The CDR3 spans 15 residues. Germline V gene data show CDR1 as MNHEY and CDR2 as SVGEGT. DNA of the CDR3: TGTGCCACTCGACTCGGCGTACGAGGAAACAATGAGCAGTTCTTC. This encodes CATRLGVRGNNEQFF.

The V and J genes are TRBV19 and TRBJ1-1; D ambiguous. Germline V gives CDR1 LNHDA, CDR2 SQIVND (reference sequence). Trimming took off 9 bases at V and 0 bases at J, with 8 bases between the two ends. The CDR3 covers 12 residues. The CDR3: CASEAMNTEAFF. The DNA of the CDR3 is TGTGCCAGCGAGGCAATGAACACTGAAGCTTTCTTT. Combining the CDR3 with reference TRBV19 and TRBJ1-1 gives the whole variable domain DGGITQSPKYLFRKEGQNVTLSCEQNLNHDAMYWYRQDPGQGLRLIYYSQIVNDFQKGDIAEGYSVSREKKESFPLTVTSAQKNPTAFYLCASEAMNTEAFFGQGTRLTVV.

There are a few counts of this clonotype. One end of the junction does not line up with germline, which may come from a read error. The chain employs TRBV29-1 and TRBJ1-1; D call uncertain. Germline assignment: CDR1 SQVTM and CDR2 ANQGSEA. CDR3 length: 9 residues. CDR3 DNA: TGCAGCGTTGACCACTCCCATGTCTTT. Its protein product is CSVDHSHVF.

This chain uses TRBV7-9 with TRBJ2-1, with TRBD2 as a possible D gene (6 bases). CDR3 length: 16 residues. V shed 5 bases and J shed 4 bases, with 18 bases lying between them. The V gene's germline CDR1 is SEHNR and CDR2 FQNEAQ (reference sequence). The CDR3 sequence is CASSPHPGEAYNEQFF. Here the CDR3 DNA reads TGTGCCAGCAGCCCTCACCCGGGAGAGGCTTACAATGAGCAGTTCTTC.

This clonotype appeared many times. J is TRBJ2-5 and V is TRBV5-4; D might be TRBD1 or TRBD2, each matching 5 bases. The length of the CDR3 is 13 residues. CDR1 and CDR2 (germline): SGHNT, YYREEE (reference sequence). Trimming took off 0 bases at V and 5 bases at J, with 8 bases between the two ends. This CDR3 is CASSLAEGETQYF. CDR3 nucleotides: TGTGCCAGCAGCTTGGCTGAGGGGGAGACCCAGTACTTC. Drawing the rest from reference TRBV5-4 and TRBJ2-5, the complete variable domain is ETGVTQSPTHLIKTRGQQVTLRCSSQSGHNTVSWYQQALGQGPQFIFQYYREEENGRGNFPPRFSGLQFPNYSSELNVNALELDDSALYLCASSLAEGETQYFGPGTRLLVL.

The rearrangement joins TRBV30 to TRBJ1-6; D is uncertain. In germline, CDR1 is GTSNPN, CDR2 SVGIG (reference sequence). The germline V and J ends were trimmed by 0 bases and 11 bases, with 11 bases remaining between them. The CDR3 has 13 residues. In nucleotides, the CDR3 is TGTGCCTGGAGTGTACAAGTAGGACCACCCCTCCACTTT. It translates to CAWSVQVGPPLHF.

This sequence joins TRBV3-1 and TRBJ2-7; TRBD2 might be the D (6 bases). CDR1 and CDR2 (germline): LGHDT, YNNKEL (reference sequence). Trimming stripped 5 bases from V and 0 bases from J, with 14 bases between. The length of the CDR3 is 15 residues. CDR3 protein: CASSGAGTYSYEQYF. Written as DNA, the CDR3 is TGTGCCAGCAGCGGAGCGGGCACCTACTCCTACGAGCAGTACTTC.

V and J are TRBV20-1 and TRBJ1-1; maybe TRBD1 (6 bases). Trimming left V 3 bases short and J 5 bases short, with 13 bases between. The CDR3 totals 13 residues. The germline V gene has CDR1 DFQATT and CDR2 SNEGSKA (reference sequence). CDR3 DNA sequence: TGCAGTGCTAGTATACAGGGTGTGACTGAAGCTTTCTTT. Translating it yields CSASIQGVTEAFF.

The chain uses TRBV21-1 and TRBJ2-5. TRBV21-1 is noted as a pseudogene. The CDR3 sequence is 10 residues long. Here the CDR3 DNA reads TGTGCCAGCAGCAAAGTTCGAGAGTACTTC. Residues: CASSKVREYF.